Listed here are 5 T cell receptor beta chains from one sample, sequenced in a study of blood T cell repertoires in COVID-19. The assay was immunoSEQ multiplex PCR, and TCRdb's table has in-frame clones only and misses some. The sample gives about 250,000 clones, 86% of which show up once; approximately 5.5% is in the top ten. The sequenced sample consisted of peripheral blood. The receptors were sampled from a woman older than 75 with COVID-19, enrolled during active disease.

The CDR3 protein is CASSVAGGLAIGTGELFF. Here the CDR3 DNA reads TGTGCCAGCAGCGTAGCCGGCGGACTAGCTATAGGCACCGGGGAGCTGTTTTTT. V gene TRBV9 combines with J gene TRBJ2-2; TRBD2 matches at 8 bases. The CDR3 is 18 amino acids. The junction had 11 bases not matched to a gene; V was cut back by 0 bases and J by 4 bases. The germline CDR1 and CDR2 sequences are SGDLS and YYNGEE.

The gene calls are TRBV7-9 and TRBJ1-6, with TRBD1 matching over 7 bases. This CDR3 spans 14 amino acids. Germline-derived CDR1 and CDR2 are SEHNR and FQNEAQ (reference sequence). V lost 5 bases and J lost 7; bases outside the gene matches: 5. For the CDR3, the DNA is TGTGCCAGCAGCGAAGACAGGGCGAATTCACCCCTCCACTTT. Translated, it gives CASSEDRANSPLHF.

This chain uses TRBV7-9 with TRBJ1-5; 8 nucleotides agree with TRBD1. The CDR3 spans 16 residues. CDR1 and CDR2 (germline): SEHNR, FQNEAQ (reference sequence). V shed 5 bases, J shed 4 bases, and the junction held 10 bases outside the gene matches. The chain's CDR3 is CASSIGQGGRNQPQHF. In DNA, the CDR3 is TGTGCCAGCAGCATTGGACAGGGAGGAAGAAATCAGCCCCAGCATTTT.

The chain is built from TRBV20-1 and TRBJ2-7, with TRBD1 as a possible D gene (6 bases). Per the germline V gene, CDR1 is DFQATT and CDR2 is SNEGSKA (reference sequence). The CDR3 spans 12 residues. V was clipped by 3 bases and J by 3 bases, with 9 bases between them. The CDR3 spells CSASTGYYEQYV. CDR3 nucleotide sequence: TGCAGTGCTAGTACAGGGTACTACGAGCAGTACGTC.

This chain links TRBV5-5 with TRBJ1-6, with TRBD1 matching over 8 bases. Germline trimming cut 0 bases from V and 10 bases from J; bases unmatched to any gene: 6. The CDR3 runs to 15 residues. The germline V gene has CDR1 SGHKS and CDR2 YYEKEE (reference sequence). The CDR3 spells CASSLGGTGQSPLHF. The CDR3 DNA reads as TGTGCCAGCAGCTTGGGAGGGACAGGCCAATCACCCCTCCACTTT.